The present entry profiles one TCR beta chain with its context. What it binds is not known. PCR involved 60 Vbeta and 13 Jbeta primers. Profiled with immunoSEQ multiplex PCR; TCRdb holds only in-frame clones, not every one. In all, the sample yields 180,000 or so clones. These data are taken from a study of cytomegalovirus exposure and HLA in healthy donors. Study findings and constraints: Versus the roughly 700-donor mean, an Asian-associated ancestry cluster reportedly showed fewer N-insertions in a later analysis. Trimming of TCR beta V- and J-genes showed a link, identified in a later analysis, to a missense DCLRE1C variant. Sequence variants that were highly shared formed a cluster that was likely a sequencing artifact.

Unrecorded immune exposures were likely, despite nominal health at sampling. The TCR sequence derives from a boy under 18 in good health and CMV-seronegative. The sequenced sample consisted of PBMCs.

The CDR3 protein is CSLRVGYGYTF. The CDR3 DNA sequence: TGCAGCCTACGGGTGGGCTATGGCTACACCTTC. J is TRBJ1-2 and V is TRBV29-1; D gene uncertain. There are 11 residues in the CDR3. V was pared by 8 bases and J by 4 bases, with 11 bases between. Germline lookup yields CDR1 SQVTM and CDR2 ANQGSEA. Full variable domain (outside the CDR3, taken from reference TRBV29-1 and TRBJ1-2): SAVISQKPSRDICQRGTSLTIQCQVDSQVTMMFWYRQQPGQSLTLIATANQGSEATYESGFVIDKFPISRPNLTFSTLTVSNMSPEDSSIYLCSLRVGYGYTFGSGTRLTVV.